The 17 T cell receptor beta chains below all came from one sample that was sequenced in a study of blood T cell repertoires in COVID-19. The table came from immunoSEQ multiplex PCR; TCRdb's copy has only in-frame clones and leaves some out. The table includes fewer than 450,000 clones, about 90% detected once. The material sequenced was PBMCs or T cells enriched from blood (not recorded which). The receptor set was obtained from a man younger than 30 who had recovered from COVID-19.

A few counts support this clone. CDR3 in DNA: TGTGCCAGCAGCTGGGGGGGAGCTGGGGAGACCCAGTACTTC. Its translation: CASSWGGAGETQYF. The V gene is TRBV5-6, the J gene TRBJ2-5, with 7 bases that match TRBD2. V was pared by 3 bases and J by 5 bases, with 7 bases of the junction left unmatched. The CDR3 runs 14 residues. Germline loops: CDR1 SGHDT, CDR2 YYEEEE.

The chain recombines TRBV28 with TRBJ2-1; D gene unclear. The length of the CDR3 is 10 residues. The V gene lost 3 bases and the J gene lost 10 bases, with 4 bases spanning the gap. Germline V lookup: CDR1 MDHEN, CDR2 SYDVKM. DNA of the CDR3: TGTGCCAGCAGTTTTGTAGAGCAGTTCTTC. Its translation: CASSFVEQFF.

The V and J genes are TRBV7-8 and TRBJ2-2; D uncertain. Germline CDR1 and CDR2: SGHVS and FQNEAQ. With 1 base removed from V and 3 bases from J, the gap between germline ends came to 6 bases. CDR3 length equals 14 residues. The CDR3 nucleotides are TGTGCCAGCAGCTTAGGAGGAGACACCGGGGAGCTGTTTTTT. Its translation is CASSLGGDTGELFF.

The chain couples TRBV7-9 to TRBJ1-2, with TRBD1 as a possible D gene (6 bases). The CDR3 runs 14 residues. Germline CDR1 and CDR2: SEHNR and FQNEAQ (reference sequence). Trimming removed 1 base from V and 8 bases from J, with 14 bases in between. The CDR3 region is CASSLVGQGRGYTF. The DNA for the CDR3 is TGTGCCAGCAGCTTAGTGGGTCAGGGGAGAGGCTACACCTTC.

The V gene is TRBV19, the J gene TRBJ1-2; D call uncertain. V shed 6 bases and J shed 6 bases, with 14 bases lying between them. The germline gives CDR1 LNHDA, CDR2 SQIVND (reference sequence). The CDR3 totals 13 residues. CDR3 bases: TGTGCCAGTAGGCGGCAGACTTCAGATGGCTACACCTTC. Its protein product is CASRRQTSDGYTF.

This clone was detected only a few times. This chain connects TRBV28 to TRBJ2-1, with D perhaps TRBD1 (6 bases). CDR3 length equals 15 residues. Germline V gene sequence: CDR1 MDHEN, CDR2 SYDVKM. V lost 5 bases, J lost 3 bases, and 14 bases lay in between. The CDR3 coding sequence is TGTGCCAGCAGTCCCGGGACATGGAGCTACAATGAGCAGTTCTTC. Encoded protein: CASSPGTWSYNEQFF.

This sequence joins TRBV3-1 (or the pseudogene TRBV3-2) and TRBJ2-2; 7 nucleotides align to TRBD2. Looked up from germline, CDR1 is LGHDT and CDR2 is YNNKEL (reference sequence). Germline trimming cut 3 bases from V and 5 bases from J; bases unmatched to any gene: 9. This CDR3 is 16 amino acids long. The CDR3 loop is CASSHPLAGVTGELFF. The CDR3 region has the DNA TGTGCCAGCAGCCATCCCTTGGCGGGAGTTACCGGGGAGCTGTTTTTT.

The chain recombines TRBV10-3 with TRBJ1-2; 9 nucleotides match TRBD1. CDR3 length equals 15 residues. From germline, CDR1 is ENHRY and CDR2 SYGVKD. With 5 bases clipped from V and 6 bases from J, the junction kept 10 bases outside the gene matches. The CDR3 bases are TGTGCCATCAGTCTCCGGGACAGGGATCTCGATGGCTACACCTTC. It is translated as CAISLRDRDLDGYTF.

The chain recombines TRBV12-5 with TRBJ1-5, with 7 positions matching TRBD1. CDR1 LGHNT and CDR2 FRNRAP come from the germline V gene. V lost 6 bases, J lost 9 bases, and 11 bases stayed unmatched. CDR3 size: 14 residues. The CDR3 reads CASGADRTAGPQHF. CDR3 bases: TGTGCTAGTGGCGCGGACAGGACGGCGGGGCCCCAGCATTTT.

This clone was observed a few times. The V and J genes are TRBV5-1 and TRBJ2-7; D perhaps matches TRBD1 (8 bases). Trimming took 3 bases from V and 3 from J, leaving 13 bases between them. The germline gives CDR1 SGHRS, CDR2 YFSETQ. CDR3 length: 14 residues. CDR3 sequence (DNA): TGCGCCAGCAGCTCCAACAGGGGGGGCTACGAGCAGTACTTC. It specifies CASSSNRGGYEQYF.

This rearrangement joins TRBV2 to TRBJ2-1, with 13 positions matching TRBD2. The CDR3 sequence is 15 residues long. The V gene end was trimmed by 6 bases and the J gene end by 6 bases; junction bases not matched to a gene: 5. Germline V gene sequence: CDR1 SNHLY, CDR2 FYNNEI. The DNA for the CDR3 is TGTGCCAGCAGCCCAGGACTAGCGGGAGTCAATGAGCAGTTCTTC. Residues: CASSPGLAGVNEQFF.

This chain connects TRBV4-1 to TRBJ2-2; D is perhaps TRBD1 (6 bases). Trimming took 1 base from V and 10 from J, leaving 13 bases between them. Germline-derived CDR1 and CDR2 are MGHRA and YSYEKL. The CDR3 spans 14 residues. The CDR3 region has the DNA TGCGCCAGCAGCCAAGTAGGGGGTGTCGAGGAGCTGTTTTTT. This codes for CASSQVGGVEELFF.

The chain combines TRBV13 with TRBJ2-7; D is perhaps TRBD1 (7 bases). The CDR3 contains 15 residues. Trimming removed 0 bases from V and 1 base from J, with 10 bases in between. In germline, CDR1 is PRHDT, CDR2 FYEKMQ (reference sequence). The CDR3 protein is CASSLGTGRSYEQYF. Here the CDR3 DNA reads TGTGCCAGCAGCTTAGGGACAGGGAGGTCCTACGAGCAGTACTTC.

The chain uses TRBV5-1 and TRBJ1-4; D not resolved. V lost 4 bases and J lost 7, with 8 bases in between. Germline CDR1 reads SGHRS; CDR2 reads YFSETQ. The CDR3 runs to 12 residues. CDR3 nucleotide sequence: TGCGCCAGCAGCCATGGCGGTGAAAAACTGTTTTTT. Translation gives CASSHGGEKLFF.

CDR3 loop: CASSLGTGRPGANVLTF. CDR3 DNA: TGTGCCAGCAGCTTGGGAACGGGGAGGCCTGGGGCCAACGTCCTGACTTTC. The V and J genes are TRBV5-8 and TRBJ2-6, with a tentative D call TRBD2 (6 bases). The CDR3 covers 17 residues. V lost 0 bases and J lost 2, with 12 bases in between. Per the germline V gene, CDR1 is SGHTS and CDR2 is YDEGEE.

The rearrangement joins TRBV5-1 to TRBJ1-4, with D possibly TRBD1 on 5 matching bases. CDR1 and CDR2 (germline): SGHRS, YFSETQ. The V end was cut by 1 base, the J end by 8 bases, with 12 bases between. CDR3 length: 14 amino acids. The CDR3, as DNA: TGCGCCAGCAGCTTGACGACAGCGGGGGAAAAACTGTTTTTT. Translated: CASSLTTAGEKLFF.

This clone was observed a few times. The J gene is TRBJ1-2, the V gene TRBV7-8, with a possible D match to TRBD1 (6 bases). The germline CDR1 and CDR2 sequences are SGHVS and FQNEAQ. The CDR3 is made up of 14 amino acids. V was clipped by 5 bases and J by 8 bases, with 18 bases between them. CDR3 DNA: TGTGCCAGCAGCATGAAACAGGGTAATGGAGGCTACACCTTC. Amino acid sequence: CASSMKQGNGGYTF.